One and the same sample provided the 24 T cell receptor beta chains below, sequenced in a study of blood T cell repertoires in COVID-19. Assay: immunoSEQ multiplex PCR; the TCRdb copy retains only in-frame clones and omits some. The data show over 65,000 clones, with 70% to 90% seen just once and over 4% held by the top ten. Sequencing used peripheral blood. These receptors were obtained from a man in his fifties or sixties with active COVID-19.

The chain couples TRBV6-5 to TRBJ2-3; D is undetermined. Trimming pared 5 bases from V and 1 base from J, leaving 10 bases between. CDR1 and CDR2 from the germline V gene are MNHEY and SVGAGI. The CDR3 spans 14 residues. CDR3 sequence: CASSPRRGTDTQYF. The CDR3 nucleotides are TGTGCCAGCAGTCCCCGCCGGGGCACAGATACGCAGTATTTT.

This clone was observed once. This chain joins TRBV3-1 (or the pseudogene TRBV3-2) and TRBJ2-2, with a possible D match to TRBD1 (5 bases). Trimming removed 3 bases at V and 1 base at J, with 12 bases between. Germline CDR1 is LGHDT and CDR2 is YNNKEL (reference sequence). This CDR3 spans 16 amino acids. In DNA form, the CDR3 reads TGTGCCAGCAGCCAGAGACAGAGCCTGAACACCGGGGAGCTGTTTTTT. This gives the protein CASSQRQSLNTGELFF.

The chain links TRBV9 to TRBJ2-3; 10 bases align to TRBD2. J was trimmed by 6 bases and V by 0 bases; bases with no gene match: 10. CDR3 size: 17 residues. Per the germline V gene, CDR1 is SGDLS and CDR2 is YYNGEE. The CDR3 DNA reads TGTGCCAGCAGCGTAGGTGCTAGCGGGAGTGGGCCGGATACGCAGTATTTT. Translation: CASSVGASGSGPDTQYF.

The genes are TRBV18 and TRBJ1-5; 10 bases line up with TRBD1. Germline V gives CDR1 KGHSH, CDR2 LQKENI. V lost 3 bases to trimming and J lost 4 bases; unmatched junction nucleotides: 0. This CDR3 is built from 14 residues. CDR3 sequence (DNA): TGTGCCAGCTCACCGGGACAGGGGAATCAGCCCCAGCATTTT. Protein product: CASSPGQGNQPQHF.

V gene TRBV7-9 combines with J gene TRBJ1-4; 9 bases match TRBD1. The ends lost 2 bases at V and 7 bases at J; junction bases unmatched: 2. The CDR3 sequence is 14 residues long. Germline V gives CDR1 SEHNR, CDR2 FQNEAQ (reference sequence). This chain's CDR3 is CASSLQTGGEKLFF. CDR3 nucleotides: TGTGCCAGCAGCTTACAGACAGGGGGTGAAAAACTGTTTTTT.

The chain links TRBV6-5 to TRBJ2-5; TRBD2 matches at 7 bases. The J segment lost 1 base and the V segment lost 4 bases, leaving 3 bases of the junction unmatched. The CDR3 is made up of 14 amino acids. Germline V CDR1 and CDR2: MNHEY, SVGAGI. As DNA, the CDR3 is TGTGCCAGCAGTTCGGGGGGTACCCAAGAGACCCAGTACTTC. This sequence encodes CASSSGGTQETQYF.

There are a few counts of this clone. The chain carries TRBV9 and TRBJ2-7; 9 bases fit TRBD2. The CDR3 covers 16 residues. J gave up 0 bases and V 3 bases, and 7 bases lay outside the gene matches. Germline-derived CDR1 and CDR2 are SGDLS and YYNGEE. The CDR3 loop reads CASSASAGGSSYEQYF. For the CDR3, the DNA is TGTGCCAGCAGCGCATCAGCGGGGGGCAGCTCCTACGAGCAGTACTTC.

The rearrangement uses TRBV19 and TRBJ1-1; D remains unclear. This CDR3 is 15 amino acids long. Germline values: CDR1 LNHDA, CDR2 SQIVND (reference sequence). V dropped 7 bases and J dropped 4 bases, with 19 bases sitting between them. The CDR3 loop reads CASKVGSSPGTEAFF. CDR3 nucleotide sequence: TGTGCCAGTAAGGTCGGATCTAGTCCGGGCACTGAAGCTTTCTTT.

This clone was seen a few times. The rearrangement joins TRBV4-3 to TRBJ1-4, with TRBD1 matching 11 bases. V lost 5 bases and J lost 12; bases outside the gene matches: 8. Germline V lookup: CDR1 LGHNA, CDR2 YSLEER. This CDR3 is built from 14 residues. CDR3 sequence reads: CASSSGTGGRELFF. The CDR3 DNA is TGCGCCAGCAGCTCCGGGACAGGGGGTCGAGAACTGTTTTTT.

The CDR3 region is CASSPGTGLTDTQYF. The CDR3 coding sequence is TGTGCCAGCAGCCCCGGGACAGGCCTCACAGATACGCAGTATTTT. This chain joins TRBV6-5 and TRBJ2-3; 8 nucleotides match TRBD1. CDR3 length: 15 residues. With 6 bases clipped from V and 2 bases from J, the junction kept 7 bases outside the gene matches. Germline CDR1 is MNHEY and CDR2 is SVGAGI.

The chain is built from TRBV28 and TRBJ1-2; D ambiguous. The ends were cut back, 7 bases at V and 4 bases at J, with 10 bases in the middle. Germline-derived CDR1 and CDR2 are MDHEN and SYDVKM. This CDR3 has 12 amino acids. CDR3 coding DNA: TGTGCCAGCAAAGTCGGGAGCTATGGCTACACCTTC. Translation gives CASKVGSYGYTF.

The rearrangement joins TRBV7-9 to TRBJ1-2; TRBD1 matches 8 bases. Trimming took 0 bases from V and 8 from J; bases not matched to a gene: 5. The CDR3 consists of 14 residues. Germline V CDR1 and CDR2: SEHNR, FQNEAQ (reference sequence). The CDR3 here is CASSLATGAGGYTF. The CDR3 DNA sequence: TGTGCCAGCAGCTTAGCGACAGGGGCTGGCGGCTACACCTTC.

CDR3 sequence: CASGRGSEQYF. CDR3 coding DNA: TGTGCCAGTGGCAGGGGTTCCGAGCAGTACTTC. This rearrangement joins TRBV18 to TRBJ2-7, with D possibly being TRBD1 (6 bases). The CDR3 spans 11 residues. Trimming cost V 9 bases and J 6 bases, with 12 bases left between them. Germline CDR1 KGHSH, CDR2 LQKENI. Complete variable domain (other parts from reference TRBV18 and TRBJ2-7): NAGVMQNPRHLVRRRGQEARLRCSPMKGHSHVYWYRQLPEEGLKFMVYLQKENIIDESGMPKERFSAEFPKEGPSILRIQQVVRGDSAAYFCASGRGSEQYFGPGTRLTVT.

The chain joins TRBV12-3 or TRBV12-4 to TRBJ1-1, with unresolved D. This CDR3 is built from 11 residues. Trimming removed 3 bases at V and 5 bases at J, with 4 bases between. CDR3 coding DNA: TGTGCCAGCAGTTTCCGGACTGAAGCTTTCTTT. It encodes CASSFRTEAFF.

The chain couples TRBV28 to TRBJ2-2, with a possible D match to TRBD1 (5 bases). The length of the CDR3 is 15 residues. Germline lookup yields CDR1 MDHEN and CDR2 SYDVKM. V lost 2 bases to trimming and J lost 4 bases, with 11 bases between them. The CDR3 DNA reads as TGTGCCAGCAGTTTAACTGGGCAGGGCACCGGGGAGCTGTTTTTT. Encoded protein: CASSLTGQGTGELFF.

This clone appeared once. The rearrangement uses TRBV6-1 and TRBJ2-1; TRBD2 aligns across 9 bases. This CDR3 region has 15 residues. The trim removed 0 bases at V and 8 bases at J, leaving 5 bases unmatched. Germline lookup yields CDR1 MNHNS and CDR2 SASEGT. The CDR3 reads CASSEASGSTDEQFF. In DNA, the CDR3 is TGTGCCAGCAGTGAAGCTAGCGGGAGCACGGATGAGCAGTTCTTC.

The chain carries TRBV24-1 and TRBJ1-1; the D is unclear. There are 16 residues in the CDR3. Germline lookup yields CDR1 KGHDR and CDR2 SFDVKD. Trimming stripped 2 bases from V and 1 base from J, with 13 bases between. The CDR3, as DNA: TGTGCCACCAGTGATTCCGCCGGGAAGGCGAACACTGAAGCTTTCTTT. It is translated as CATSDSAGKANTEAFF.

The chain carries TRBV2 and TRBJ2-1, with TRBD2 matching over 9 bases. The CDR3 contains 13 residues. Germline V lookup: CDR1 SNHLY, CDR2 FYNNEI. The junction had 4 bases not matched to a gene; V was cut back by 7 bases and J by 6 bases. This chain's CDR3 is CASNRLAANEQFF. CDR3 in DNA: TGTGCCAGCAATCGACTAGCGGCCAATGAGCAGTTCTTC.

CDR3 coding DNA: TGTGCCAGCAGCCAGGGGACAGGGGCCCTCAATCAGCCCCAGCATTTT. Its translation is CASSQGTGALNQPQHF. This rearrangement joins TRBV3-1 (or the pseudogene TRBV3-2) to TRBJ1-5; 10 nucleotides agree with TRBD1. Germline trimming cut 3 bases from V and 3 bases from J; bases unmatched to any gene: 5. This CDR3 has 16 residues. Germline V CDR1 and CDR2: LGHDT, YNNKEL (reference sequence).

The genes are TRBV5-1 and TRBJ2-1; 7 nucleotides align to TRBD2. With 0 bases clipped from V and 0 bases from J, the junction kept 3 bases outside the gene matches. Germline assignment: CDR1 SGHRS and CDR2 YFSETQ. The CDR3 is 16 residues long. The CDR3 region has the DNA TGCGCCAGCAGCTTGGCGGGCGGGAGCTCCTACAATGAGCAGTTCTTC. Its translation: CASSLAGGSSYNEQFF.

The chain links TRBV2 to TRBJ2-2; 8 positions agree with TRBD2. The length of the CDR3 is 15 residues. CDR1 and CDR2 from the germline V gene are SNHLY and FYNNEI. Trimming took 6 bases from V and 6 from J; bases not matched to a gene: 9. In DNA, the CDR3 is TGTGCCAGCAGGGCCGGGACTAGACCAGCCGGGGAGCTGTTTTTT. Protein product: CASRAGTRPAGELFF. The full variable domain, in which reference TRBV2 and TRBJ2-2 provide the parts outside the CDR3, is EPEVTQTPSHQVTQMGQEVILRCVPISNHLYFYWYRQILGQKVEFLVSFYNNEISEKSEIFDDQFSVERPDGSNFTLKIRSTKLEDSAMYFCASRAGTRPAGELFFGEGSRLTVL.

The CDR3: CASSPPGLVYEQYF. In DNA, the CDR3 is TGTGCCAGCTCACCACCGGGACTAGTCTACGAGCAGTACTTC. The genes are TRBV18 and TRBJ2-7; TRBD2 matches at 8 bases. Germline V lookup: CDR1 KGHSH, CDR2 LQKENI. This CDR3 comprises 14 residues. The V gene end was trimmed by 0 bases and the J gene end by 3 bases; junction bases not matched to a gene: 1.

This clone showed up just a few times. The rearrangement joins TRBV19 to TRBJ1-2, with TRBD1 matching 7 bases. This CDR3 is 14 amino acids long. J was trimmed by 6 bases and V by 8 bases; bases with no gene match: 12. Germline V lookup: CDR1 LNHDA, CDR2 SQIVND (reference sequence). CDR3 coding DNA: TGTGCCAGTGGGAAAGTGACAGGGTTGGATGGCTACACCTTC. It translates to CASGKVTGLDGYTF.

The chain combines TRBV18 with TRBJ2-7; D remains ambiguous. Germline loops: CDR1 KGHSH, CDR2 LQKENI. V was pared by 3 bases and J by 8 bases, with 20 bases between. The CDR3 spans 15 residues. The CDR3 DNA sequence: TGTGCCAGCTCACCGTCGGATGACTTCGTGAGGAAGCAGTACTTC. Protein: CASSPSDDFVRKQYF. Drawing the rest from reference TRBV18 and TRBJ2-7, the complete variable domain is NAGVMQNPRHLVRRRGQEARLRCSPMKGHSHVYWYRQLPEEGLKFMVYLQKENIIDESGMPKERFSAEFPKEGPSILRIQQVVRGDSAAYFCASSPSDDFVRKQYFGPGTRLTVT.